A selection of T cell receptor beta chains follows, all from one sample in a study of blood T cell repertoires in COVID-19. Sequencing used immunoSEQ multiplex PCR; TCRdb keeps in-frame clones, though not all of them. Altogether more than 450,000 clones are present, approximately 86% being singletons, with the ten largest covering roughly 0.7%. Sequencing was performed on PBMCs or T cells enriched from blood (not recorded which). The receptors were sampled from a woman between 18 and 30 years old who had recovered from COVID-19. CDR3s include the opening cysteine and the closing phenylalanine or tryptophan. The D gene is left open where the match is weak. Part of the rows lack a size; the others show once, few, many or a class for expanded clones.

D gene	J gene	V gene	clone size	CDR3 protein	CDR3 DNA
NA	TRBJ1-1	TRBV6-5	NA	CASSYSIAGVTGAFF	TGTGCCAGCAGTTACAGCATTGCGGGTGTAACCGGGGCTTTCTTT
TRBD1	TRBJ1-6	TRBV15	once	CATSGTGQGANSPLHF	TGTGCCACCAGCGGGACAGGACAGGGGGCTAATTCACCCCTCCACTTT
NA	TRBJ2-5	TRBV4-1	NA	CASSQDGLMDTETQYF	TGCGCCAGCAGCCAAGACGGACTCATGGATACGGAGACCCAGTACTTC
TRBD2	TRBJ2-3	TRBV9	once	CASSVGPTSGGTDTQYF	TGTGCCAGCAGCGTAGGACCCACTAGCGGGGGGACGGATACGCAGTATTTT
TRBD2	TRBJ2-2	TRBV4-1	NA	CASSQVGSGTSGTGELFF	TGCGCCAGCAGCCAAGTGGGATCCGGGACTAGCGGCACCGGGGAGCTGTTTTTT
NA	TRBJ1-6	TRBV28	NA	CASLPGSSYNSPLHF	TGTGCCAGCCTTCCGGGTAGCTCCTATAATTCACCCCTCCACTTT
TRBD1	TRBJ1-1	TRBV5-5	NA	CASSPGGRTEAFF	TGTGCCAGCAGCCCAGGGGGCCGGACTGAAGCTTTCTTT
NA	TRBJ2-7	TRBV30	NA	CAWSVKGVREQYF	TGTGCCTGGAGTGTGAAGGGAGTGCGCGAGCAGTACTTC
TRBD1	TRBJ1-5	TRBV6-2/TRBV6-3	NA	CASSYSPGQGSDQPQHF	TGTGCCAGCAGTTACTCCCCAGGACAGGGGAGCGATCAGCCCCAGCATTTT
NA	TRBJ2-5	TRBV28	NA	CASTGSGETQYF	TGTGCCAGCACCGGGAGCGGGGAGACCCAGTACTTC
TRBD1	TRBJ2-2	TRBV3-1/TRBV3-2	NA	CASSRLSGGGTGELFF	TGTGCCAGCAGCCGCCTATCAGGGGGCGGAACCGGGGAGCTGTTTTTT
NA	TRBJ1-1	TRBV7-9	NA	CASSLEGRDTEAFF	TGTGCCAGCAGCTTAGAGGGGAGGGACACTGAAGCTTTCTTT
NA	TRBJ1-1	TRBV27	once	CASSLAGAFGTEAFF	TGTGCCAGCAGTTTGGCAGGGGCGTTCGGCACTGAAGCTTTCTTT
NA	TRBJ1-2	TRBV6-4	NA	CASSLMGQGNYGYTF	TGTGCCAGCAGTTTGATGGGCCAGGGAAACTATGGCTACACCTTC
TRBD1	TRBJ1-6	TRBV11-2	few	CASSSSPGGAVHF	TGTGCCAGCAGCTCAAGTCCAGGGGGCGCAGTCCACTTT
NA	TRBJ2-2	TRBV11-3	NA	CASSMTGTGELFF	TGTGCCAGCAGCATGACAGGTACCGGGGAGCTGTTTTTT
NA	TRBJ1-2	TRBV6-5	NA	CATRDNNYGYTF	TGTGCCACGAGGGACAATAACTATGGCTACACCTTC
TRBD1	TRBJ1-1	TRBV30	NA	CASGQMNTEAFF	TGTGCCTCGGGACAGATGAACACTGAAGCTTTCTTT
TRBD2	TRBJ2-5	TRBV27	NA	CASSYRQLAGHGTQYF	TGTGCCAGCAGCTATCGGCAACTAGCGGGGCACGGGACCCAGTACTTC
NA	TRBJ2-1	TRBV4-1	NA	CASSQAMRGGEQFF	TGCGCCAGCAGCCAAGCAATGAGGGGGGGTGAGCAGTTCTTC
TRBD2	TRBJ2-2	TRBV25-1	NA	CASSETLAGGPGTGELFF	TGTGCCAGCAGTGAAACACTAGCGGGGGGGCCGGGCACCGGGGAGCTGTTTTTT
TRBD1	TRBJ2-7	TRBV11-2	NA	CASSSISGQGNAYEQYF	TGTGCCAGCAGCTCCATTTCGGGACAGGGGAATGCCTACGAGCAGTACTTC
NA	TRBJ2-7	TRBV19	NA	CASSIREGATYEQYF	TGTGCCAGTAGTATACGGGAGGGGGCCACCTACGAGCAGTACTTC
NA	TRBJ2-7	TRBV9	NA	CASSVDRAGYEQYF	TGTGCCAGCAGCGTAGACAGGGCCGGCTACGAGCAGTACTTC
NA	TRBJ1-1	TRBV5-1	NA	CASSSLSGGLDTEAFF	TGCGCCAGCAGCTCCTTATCCGGGGGGTTGGACACTGAAGCTTTCTTT
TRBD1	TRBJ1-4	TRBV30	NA	CAWSKGQGWYTNEKLFF	TGTGCCTGGAGTAAGGGACAGGGGTGGTACACTAATGAAAAACTGTTTTTT
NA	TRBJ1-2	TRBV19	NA	CASSRVGEYYGYTF	TGTGCCAGTAGTAGGGTCGGGGAGTACTATGGCTACACCTTC
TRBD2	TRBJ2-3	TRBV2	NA	CASKSGGADTQYF	TGTGCCAGCAAGAGCGGGGGGGCAGATACGCAGTATTTT
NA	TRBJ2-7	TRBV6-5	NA	CASRVQGLPYEQYF	TGTGCCAGCAGAGTGCAGGGATTGCCCTACGAGCAGTACTTC
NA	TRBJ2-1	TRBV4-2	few	CASSQDKGTGYNEQFF	TGTGCCAGCAGCCAAGATAAAGGGACTGGATACAATGAGCAGTTCTTC
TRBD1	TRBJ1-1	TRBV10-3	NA	CATLPMGQAGNTEAFF	TGTGCCACTTTGCCCATGGGACAGGCCGGAAACACTGAAGCTTTCTTT
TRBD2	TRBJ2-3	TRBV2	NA	CASSELAETDTQYF	TGTGCCAGCAGTGAACTAGCGGAGACAGATACGCAGTATTTT
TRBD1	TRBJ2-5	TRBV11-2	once	CASGMDRVETQYF	TGTGCCAGCGGAATGGACAGGGTAGAGACCCAGTACTTC
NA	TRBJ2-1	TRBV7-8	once	CASSDPGLLGSYNEQFF	TGTGCCAGCAGCGACCCGGGACTCCTTGGCTCCTACAATGAGCAGTTCTTC
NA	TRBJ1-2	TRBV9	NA	CASSVGQGNGYTF	TGTGCCAGCAGCGTAGGTCAGGGCAATGGCTACACCTTC
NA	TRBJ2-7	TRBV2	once	CASRATAGGYYEQYF	TGTGCCAGCAGGGCCACAGCAGGGGGGTACTACGAGCAGTACTTC
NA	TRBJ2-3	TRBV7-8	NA	CASTSQRGLRTDTQYF	TGTGCCAGCACCTCGCAACGGGGTCTTCGGACAGATACGCAGTATTTT
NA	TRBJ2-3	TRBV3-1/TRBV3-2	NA	CASTAGGAPGTQYF	TGTGCCAGCACCGCCGGGGGAGCCCCCGGTACGCAGTATTTT
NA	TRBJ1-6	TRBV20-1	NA	CSASEAGLSSYNSPLHF	TGCAGTGCTAGTGAGGCAGGGTTAAGCTCCTATAATTCACCCCTCCACTTT
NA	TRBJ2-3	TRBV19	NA	CASSRTEVPDTQYF	TGTGCCAGTAGTCGGACAGAAGTACCAGATACGCAGTATTTT
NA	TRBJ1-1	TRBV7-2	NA	CASSFQGRTGTEAFF	TGTGCCAGCAGCTTTCAGGGGCGAACGGGTACTGAAGCTTTCTTT
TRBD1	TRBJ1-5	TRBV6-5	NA	CASSIRTGVGQPQHF	TGTGCCAGCAGTATACGGACAGGGGTGGGGCAGCCCCAGCATTTT
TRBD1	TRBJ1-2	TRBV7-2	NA	CASGDPGQGNYGYTF	TGTGCCAGCGGGGACCCGGGACAGGGAAACTATGGCTACACCTTC
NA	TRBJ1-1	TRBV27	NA	CASSLSKTLNTEAFF	TGTGCCAGCAGTTTATCGAAGACACTGAACACTGAAGCTTTCTTT
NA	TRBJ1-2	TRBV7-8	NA	CASSPPGGYTF	TGTGCCAGCAGCCCTCCGGGGGGCTACACCTTC
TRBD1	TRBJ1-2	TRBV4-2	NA	CASSQDESGTGGVMGYGYTF	TGTGCCAGCAGCCAAGACGAGTCGGGGACAGGAGGGGTAATGGGCTATGGCTACACCTTC
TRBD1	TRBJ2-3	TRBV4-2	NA	CASSLGRQGGADTQYF	TGTGCCAGCTCGTTGGGGCGACAGGGGGGCGCAGATACGCAGTATTTT
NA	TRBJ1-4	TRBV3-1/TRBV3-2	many	CASSQMSGDEKLFF	TGTGCCAGCAGCCAGATGTCAGGGGACGAAAAACTGTTTTTT
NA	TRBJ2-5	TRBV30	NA	CAWGFPGETQYF	TGTGCCTGGGGGTTTCCGGGGGAGACCCAGTACTTC
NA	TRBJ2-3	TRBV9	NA	CASSATLGTDTQYF	TGTGCCAGCAGCGCGACTCTAGGCACAGATACGCAGTATTTT
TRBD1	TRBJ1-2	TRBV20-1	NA	CSARGTAGYTF	TGCAGTGCCCGAGGGACAGCTGGCTACACCTTC
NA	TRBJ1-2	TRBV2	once	CAWELKASLGYTF	TGTGCCTGGGAGCTTAAGGCCTCTCTTGGCTACACCTTC
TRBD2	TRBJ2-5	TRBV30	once	CAWGTSGDSQETQYF	TGTGCCTGGGGGACTAGCGGAGATTCACAAGAGACCCAGTACTTC
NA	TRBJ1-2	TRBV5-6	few	CASREAGRINYGYTF	TGTGCCAGCAGGGAGGCCGGGCGAATTAACTATGGCTACACCTTC
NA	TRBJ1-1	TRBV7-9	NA	CASSPPAGTTKEAFF	TGTGCCAGCAGCCCCCCTGCCGGGACAACAAAGGAAGCTTTCTTT
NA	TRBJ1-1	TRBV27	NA	CASSLGGARTEAFF	TGTGCCAGCAGTTTAGGGGGGGCGAGGACTGAAGCTTTCTTT
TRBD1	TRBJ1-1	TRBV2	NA	CASSEDRGGNTEAFF	TGTGCCAGCAGTGAAGACAGGGGGGGGAACACTGAAGCTTTCTTT
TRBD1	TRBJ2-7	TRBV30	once	CAWSGQGPNEQYF	TGTGCCTGGAGTGGACAGGGACCGAACGAGCAGTACTTC
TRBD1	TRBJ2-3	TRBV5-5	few	CASSPRQGITDTQYF	TGTGCCAGCAGCCCACGACAGGGGATCACAGATACGCAGTATTTT
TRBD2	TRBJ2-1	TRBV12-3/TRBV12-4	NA	CASSKGLAQQFF	TGTGCCAGCAGTAAGGGACTAGCGCAGCAGTTCTTC